This T cell receptor (beta chain) was sequenced during a study of chemoradiotherapy in HPV16-positive cancers. Study-level findings and limits: Candidate HPV-specific clones and E7-related TCR motifs grew in tumor during treatment.

V dropped 0 bases and J dropped 3 bases, with 10 bases sitting between them. The V gene's germline CDR1 is LGHNA and CDR2 YSLEER. This CDR3 has 15 residues. Generated by immunoSEQ multiplex PCR, the TCRdb table keeps only in-frame clones and is missing some. The repertoire holds approximately 52,000 clones, with about 88% as singletons. As for this clone: Its antigen is currently unknown.

The sequenced sample was blood, obtained from a patient who underwent chemoradiotherapy. The TCR was taken from a human donor with HPV-associated anogenital cancer. This chain connects TRBV4-3 to TRBJ2-3; D remains ambiguous. The CDR3, as DNA: TGCGCCAGCAGCCAAGATCCTCTAGGGACAGATACGCAGTATTTT. This translates into CASSQDPLGTDTQYF.